The T cell receptor (beta chain) under discussion was sequenced for a study of T cell responses to AZD1222 COVID-19 vaccine. The CDR3 is 13 residues long. V lost 6 bases and J 1 base, leaving 9 bases between the germline ends. The germline gives CDR1 MNHEY, CDR2 SVGEGT. TCRdb keeps only in-frame clones here, not all; method: immunoSEQ multiplex PCR. Here the sample spans 120,000 to 150,000 clones, roughly 87% being singletons. As to this clone: What it binds is unknown.

Study-wide points: CD4 TCRs associated with vaccination spanned spike, dominating at 160-218 and 743-854. Spike-specific TCR depth and breadth grew after two AZD1222 doses. Most donors were white British and more were female, and clonal diversity was possibly underestimated.

This chain links TRBV6-2 or TRBV6-3 with TRBJ1-1; D perhaps matches TRBD1 (5 bases). The TCR sequence derives from an adult in good health. Material: peripheral blood, obtained on day 0 of AZD1222 vaccination. The CDR3 region is CASSPGGNTEAFF. DNA for the CDR3: TGTGCCAGCAGCCCGGGGGGGAACACTGAAGCTTTCTTT.